This passage covers 29 T cell receptor beta chains from one sample sequenced in a study of post-analysis software for immune sequencing data. Findings of the study overall: The five TRBV segments detected at higher frequency in patients than in controls included TRBV5-6, TRBV5-1 and TRBV20-1.

Antigens of these TCRs are unknown. Each TCR beta cDNA library carried unique molecular identifiers. Using its own MiXCR run on the PCR reads, TCRdb lists one record per CDR3 protein. The data hold about 460,000 distinct CDR3 sequences, with roughly 46% observed a single time. Material: blood. The receptor source for this set is a girl aged 10 to 17 with multiple sclerosis.

This clonotype has a count of ten or more. This chain connects TRBV12-3 or TRBV12-4 to TRBJ2-3; 7 positions match TRBD2. CDR3 length equals 14 residues. V dropped 3 bases and J dropped 2; count of bases not matched to a gene: 2. The CDR3 nucleotides read TGTGCCAGCAGTTTCGGGGGGAACACAGATACGCAGTATTTT. Its translation is CASSFGGNTDTQYF.

This clonotype was observed a handful of times. V gene TRBV7-2 combines with J gene TRBJ2-3; D is undetermined. The germline gives CDR1 SGHTA, CDR2 FQGNSA. V lost 7 bases, J lost 2 bases, and 19 bases lay in between. This CDR3 has 16 residues. Here the CDR3 reads CASNPVSGALTDTQYF. The CDR3 DNA is TGTGCCAGCAACCCCGTGTCGGGTGCACTCACAGATACGCAGTATTTT. The full variable domain, in which reference TRBV7-2 and TRBJ2-3 provide the parts outside the CDR3, is GAGVSQSPSNKVTEKGKDVELRCDPISGHTALYWYRQSLGQGLEFLIYFQGNSAPDKSGLPSDRFSAERTGGSVSTLTIQRTQQEDSAVYLCASNPVSGALTDTQYFGPGTRLTVL.

This clonotype came up many times. The rearrangement joins TRBV6-6 to TRBJ1-4; perhaps TRBD1 as D (6 bases). This CDR3 has 14 amino acids. The V end was cut by 6 bases, the J end by 8 bases, with 16 bases between. CDR1 and CDR2 (germline): MNHNY, SVGAGI (reference sequence). The CDR3 DNA reads as TGTGCCAGCAGAGGGGTGGGGGGCGTCGAAAAACTGTTTTTT. This codes for CASRGVGGVEKLFF.

The genes are TRBV7-9 and TRBJ2-5; no clear D. This CDR3 spans 13 amino acids. From germline, CDR1 is SEHNR and CDR2 FQNEAQ (reference sequence). Trimming took 7 bases from V and 1 from J, leaving 10 bases between them. CDR3 sequence (DNA): TGTGCCAGCACCCCCGAATCCCAAGAGACCCAGTACTTC. Translating it yields CASTPESQETQYF.

Only a few counts were recorded for this clonotype. The rearrangement joins TRBV20-1 to TRBJ2-3; D may be TRBD2 (6 bases). V lost 1 base to trimming and J lost 4 bases, with 12 bases between them. This CDR3 has 14 residues. The germline CDR1 and CDR2 sequences are DFQATT and SNEGSKA (reference sequence). The CDR3 is CSARGGAQADTQYF. The CDR3 DNA sequence: TGCAGTGCTAGAGGCGGGGCTCAGGCAGATACGCAGTATTTT.

The chain recombines TRBV12-3 or TRBV12-4 with TRBJ2-1; 9 nucleotides line up with TRBD2. The length of the CDR3 is 17 residues. V gave up 5 bases and J gave up 6 bases; unmatched junction bases: 14. In DNA form, the CDR3 reads TGTGCCAGCAGTCTTGGGCTAGCGGGACAAGTTGGCAATGAGCAGTTCTTC. This sequence encodes CASSLGLAGQVGNEQFF.

This chain uses TRBV7-9 with TRBJ2-4; D tentatively fits TRBD1 or TRBD2 (5 bases each). The germline V and J ends were trimmed by 5 bases and 6 bases, with 14 bases remaining between them. This CDR3 region has 14 residues. The germline V gene has CDR1 SEHNR and CDR2 FQNEAQ (reference sequence). The CDR3 DNA follows: TGTGCCAGCAGCCCAACTGAGGGGAGAAACATTCAGTACTTC. Translated, it gives CASSPTEGRNIQYF.

J is TRBJ2-7 and V is TRBV25-1; unclear D gene. Trimming removed 9 bases at V and 3 bases at J, with 18 bases between. The germline CDR1 and CDR2 sequences are MGHDK and SYGVNS. CDR3 length: 14 residues. The chain's CDR3 is CASNNQGINYEQYF. In nucleotides, the CDR3 is TGTGCCAGTAACAACCAAGGGATCAACTACGAGCAGTACTTC.

The J gene is TRBJ1-5, the V gene TRBV6-1, with no clear D. The CDR3 runs 14 residues. Per germline, CDR1 MNHNS and CDR2 SASEGT. V lost 7 bases, J lost 0 bases, and 10 bases lay in between. The CDR3, as DNA: TGTGCCAGCATCGGACCGATTAGCAATCAGCCCCAGCATTTT. Residues: CASIGPISNQPQHF.

The chain joins TRBV3-1 to TRBJ2-7; D call uncertain. The germline V and J ends were trimmed by 2 bases and 0 bases, with 5 bases remaining between them. Germline V gene sequence: CDR1 LGHDT, CDR2 YNNKEL (reference sequence). The CDR3 length is 13 residues. DNA for the CDR3: TGTGCCAGCAGCCAACCTCCCTCCTACGAGCAGTACTTC. It codes for CASSQPPSYEQYF.

The chain is built from TRBV7-2 and TRBJ2-5; 9 nucleotides line up with TRBD2. Germline CDR1 reads SGHTA; CDR2 reads FQGNSA. The CDR3 is 16 residues long. With V trimmed by 5 bases and J by 2 bases, 9 bases remained unmatched. As DNA, the CDR3 is TGTGCCAGCAGCCTCTCTGGCGGGAGGGCTCAAGAGACCCAGTACTTC. Encoded protein: CASSLSGGRAQETQYF.

The J gene is TRBJ2-3, the V gene TRBV29-1, with 8 bases matching TRBD2. CDR1 SQVTM and CDR2 ANQGSEA come from the germline V gene. The CDR3 consists of 17 residues. Trimming took 5 bases from V and 2 from J; bases not matched to a gene: 15. The CDR3 sequence is CSVLGQSSGRYTDTQYF. The DNA for the CDR3 is TGCAGCGTTCTGGGGCAGTCTAGCGGGCGATACACAGATACGCAGTATTTT.

This clonotype was detected only a few times. The chain joins TRBV9 to TRBJ2-4; 8 bases are a match to TRBD1. The germline gives CDR1 SGDLS, CDR2 YYNGEE. After removal of 0 bases from V and 13 bases from J, the junction contained 9 bases not matched to a gene. CDR3 length: 14 residues. The CDR3 DNA reads TGTGCCAGCAGCGTAGTAGAGGACAGGGCTGAGCAGTACTTC. It translates to CASSVVEDRAEQYF.

The gene calls are TRBV24-1 and TRBJ2-7, with 8 bases identical to TRBD1. CDR1 and CDR2 from the germline V gene are KGHDR and SFDVKD. The CDR3 totals 15 residues. Losses at the gene ends were 4 bases for V and 1 base for J; bases not matched to a gene: 5. CDR3 amino acids: CATSDWTGSSYEQYF. The CDR3 DNA reads TGTGCCACCAGTGACTGGACAGGGTCGTCCTACGAGCAGTACTTC.

This clonotype turned up a few times. This chain links TRBV10-3 with TRBJ2-1; tentative D call: TRBD2 (6 bases). The germline V gene encodes CDR1 ENHRY and CDR2 SYGVKD. This CDR3 region has 15 residues. With 2 bases removed from V and 4 bases from J, the gap between germline ends came to 12 bases. CDR3: CAISEGGETYNEQFF. Written as DNA, the CDR3 is TGTGCCATCAGTGAGGGCGGGGAAACATACAATGAGCAGTTCTTC.

The rearrangement links TRBV11-3 to TRBJ2-3, with D tentatively TRBD1 or TRBD2 (5 bases each). CDR3 length: 14 amino acids. V was clipped by 5 bases and J by 6 bases, with 15 bases between them. CDR1 and CDR2 from the germline V gene are SGHNT and YENEEA. Written as DNA, the CDR3 is TGTGCCAGCAGCGTATCCCAGGGAGTGGATACGCAGTATTTT. Translation: CASSVSQGVDTQYF.

The chain uses TRBV12-3 or TRBV12-4 and TRBJ2-5, with D perhaps matching TRBD1 or TRBD2 (5 bases each). The CDR3 length is 14 residues. Trimming left V 3 bases short and J 2 bases short, with 10 bases between. CDR3 residues: CASSLGPEQETQYF. CDR3 sequence (DNA): TGTGCCAGCAGTTTGGGACCGGAGCAAGAGACCCAGTACTTC.

The V call is TRBV24-1, the J call TRBJ1-2; no definite D call. This CDR3 contains 16 residues. V was cut by 0 bases and J by 4 bases, with 14 bases left in between. In germline, CDR1 is KGHDR, CDR2 SFDVKD. The CDR3 bases are TGTGCCACCAGTGATTTGCAGGACGGACGCGCCTATGGCTACACCTTC. Protein sequence: CATSDLQDGRAYGYTF.

This clonotype was seen only a few times. V gene TRBV11-1 combines with J gene TRBJ1-1, with D perhaps matching TRBD1 (5 bases). CDR3 length: 17 residues. Per germline, CDR1 SGHAT and CDR2 FQDESV (reference sequence). Trimming took 0 bases from V and 2 from J, leaving 16 bases between them. CDR3: CASSLAGLGAVNTEAFF. CDR3 nucleotides: TGTGCCAGCAGCTTAGCGGGATTAGGGGCCGTCAACACTGAAGCTTTCTTT.

The chain recombines TRBV5-6 with TRBJ2-7; possibly TRBD2 for D (5 bases). Germline CDR1 is SGHDT and CDR2 is YYEEEE. V shed 5 bases and J shed 4 bases, with 13 bases lying between them. The CDR3 extends over 13 amino acids. The CDR3 coding sequence is TGTGCCAGCAGTTACGTGGACTTTTACGAGCAGTACTTC. It specifies CASSYVDFYEQYF. Together with reference TRBV5-6 and TRBJ2-7, the CDR3 gives the full variable domain: DAGVTQSPTHLIKTRGQQVTLRCSPKSGHDTVSWYQQALGQGPQFIFQYYEEEERQRGNFPDRFSGHQFPNYSSELNVNALLLGDSALYLCASSYVDFYEQYFGPGTRLTVT.

The V call is TRBV7-3, the J call TRBJ2-3; D is unresolved. The CDR3 runs 14 residues. V lost 2 bases, J lost 9 bases, and 15 bases lay in between. CDR1 and CDR2 (germline): SGHTA, FQGTGA. The CDR3 region has the DNA TGTGCCAGCAGCTTAGAGGTACTCGGAGCCACGCAGTATTTT. This encodes CASSLEVLGATQYF.

The chain couples TRBV12-3 or TRBV12-4 to TRBJ2-5; TRBD2 matches at 7 bases. This CDR3 spans 13 amino acids. V shed 3 bases and J 3 bases; nucleotides not matched to a gene: 1. The CDR3 reads CASSFGGEETQYF. The CDR3 nucleotides are TGTGCCAGCAGTTTTGGGGGGGAAGAGACCCAGTACTTC.

The rearrangement uses TRBV10-3 and TRBJ2-7, with no clear D. The J call may be faulty, since TRBJ2-5 better matches the DNA end. This CDR3 has 13 amino acids. Per the germline V gene, CDR1 is ENHRY and CDR2 is SYGVKD. CDR3 DNA sequence: TGTGCCATCAGTGAGGACGAGGAAGAGACCCAGTACTTC. Translating gives CAISEDEEETQYF.

This chain connects TRBV14 to TRBJ2-3; D possibly matches TRBD1 or TRBD2 (5 bases each). Trimming cost V 5 bases and J 6 bases, with 12 bases left between them. CDR1 and CDR2 from the germline V gene are SGHDN and FVKESK. This CDR3 spans 13 amino acids. DNA for the CDR3: TGTGCCAGCAGCGCACCGGGACCCGATACGCAGTATTTT. This sequence encodes CASSAPGPDTQYF.

The chain employs TRBV2 and TRBJ1-1; D gene ambiguous. The length of the CDR3 is 12 residues. The ends were cut back, 5 bases at V and 2 bases at J, with 6 bases in the middle. The germline V gene has CDR1 SNHLY and CDR2 FYNNEI. CDR3 DNA: TGTGCCAGCAGTATGGCTAACACTGAAGCTTTCTTT. Protein sequence: CASSMANTEAFF.

V and J are TRBV11-2 and TRBJ1-2; D is undetermined. From germline, CDR1 is SGHAT and CDR2 FQNNGV. With 2 bases removed from V and 4 bases from J, the gap between germline ends came to 11 bases. There are 14 residues in the CDR3. This CDR3 reads CASSLQPGFYGYTF. CDR3 nucleotide sequence: TGTGCCAGCAGCTTACAACCGGGATTCTATGGCTACACCTTC.

The genes are TRBV7-3 and TRBJ2-7; 9 positions agree with TRBD2. The length of the CDR3 is 14 residues. The germline V gene has CDR1 SGHTA and CDR2 FQGTGA. The J segment lost 6 bases and the V segment lost 5 bases, leaving 8 bases of the junction unmatched. The DNA of the CDR3 is TGTGCCAGCAGCCCCAACCTTAGCGGGGGCGAGCAGTACTTC. The encoded protein is CASSPNLSGGEQYF.

This chain uses TRBV7-3 with TRBJ2-1, with D perhaps TRBD2 (6 bases). CDR1 is SGHTA, CDR2 FQGTGA, per germline. V was trimmed by 3 bases and J by 9 bases, leaving 15 bases between them. The CDR3 sequence is 14 residues long. CDR3 sequence (DNA): TGTGCCAGCAGCTTCGGCGGGGATAGCATTGAGCAGTTCTTC. It yields the protein CASSFGGDSIEQFF.

The V and J genes are TRBV29-1 and TRBJ1-4; TRBD1 matches at 9 bases. Germline CDR1 SQVTM, CDR2 ANQGSEA. V shed 3 bases, J shed 10 bases, and the junction held 9 bases outside the gene matches. There are 14 residues in the CDR3. The CDR3 sequence: CSVDEGQGSGKLFF. DNA of the CDR3: TGCAGCGTTGATGAAGGACAGGGGTCTGGAAAACTGTTTTTT.